This T cell receptor (beta chain) originates from a study of somatic mutations in cytotoxic T cells in rheumatoid arthritis. Study results and limitations: CD8+ clonality increased with age in rheumatoid arthritis patients but not in healthy controls. Nothing was done to adjust for multiple comparisons when TRBV07 showed up slightly less in rheumatoid arthritis patients. Statistically, CD8+ T-cell clonality was not significantly distinct between individuals with rheumatoid arthritis and age-matched healthy controls.

The V and J ends lost 7 bases and 3 bases respectively, with 14 bases between them. Germline V CDR1 and CDR2: SGHNT, YYREEE (reference sequence). This CDR3 region has 14 residues. For this clone: Its antigen is currently unknown.

Clones were read by immunoSEQ multiplex PCR, and TCRdb kept only the in-frame ones, dropping some. The top ten hold roughly a sixth of the sample, which has 7,000 or so clones, about nine tenths seen once. Positive magnetic bead selection was used to isolate CD4+ and CD8+ cells; purity was checked by flow cytometry. This clonotype originated in a man in his forties with rheumatoid arthritis. Source material: CD8+ T cells sorted from blood. The rearrangement uses TRBV5-4 and TRBJ1-3, with D hard to call. CDR3 bases: TGTGCCAGCCAAAACGCGGGGTATGGAAACACCATATATTTT. Its translation is CASQNAGYGNTIYF.